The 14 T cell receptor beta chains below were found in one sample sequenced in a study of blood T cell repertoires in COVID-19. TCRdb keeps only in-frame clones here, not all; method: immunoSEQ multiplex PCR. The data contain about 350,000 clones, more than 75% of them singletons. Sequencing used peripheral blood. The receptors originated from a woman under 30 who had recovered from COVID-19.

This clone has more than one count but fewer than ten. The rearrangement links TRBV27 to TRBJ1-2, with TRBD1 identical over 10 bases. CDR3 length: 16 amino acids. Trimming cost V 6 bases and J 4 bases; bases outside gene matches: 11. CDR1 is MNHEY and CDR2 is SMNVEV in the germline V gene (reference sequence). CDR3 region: CASSPPPGQGSYGYTF. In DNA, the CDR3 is TGTGCCAGCAGCCCTCCCCCGGGACAGGGGAGCTATGGCTACACCTTC.

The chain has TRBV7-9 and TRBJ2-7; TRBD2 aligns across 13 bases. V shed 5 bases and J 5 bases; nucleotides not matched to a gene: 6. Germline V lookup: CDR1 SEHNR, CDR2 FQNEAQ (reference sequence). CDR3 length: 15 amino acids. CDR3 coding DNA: TGTGCCAGCAGCCCACGGACTAGCGGGAGCAACGAGCAGTACGTC. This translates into CASSPRTSGSNEQYV.

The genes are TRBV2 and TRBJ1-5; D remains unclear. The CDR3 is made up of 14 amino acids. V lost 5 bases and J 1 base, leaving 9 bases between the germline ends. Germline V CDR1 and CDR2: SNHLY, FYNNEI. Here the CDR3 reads CASSYRVSNQPQHF. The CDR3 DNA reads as TGTGCCAGCAGTTATCGGGTAAGCAATCAGCCCCAGCATTTT.

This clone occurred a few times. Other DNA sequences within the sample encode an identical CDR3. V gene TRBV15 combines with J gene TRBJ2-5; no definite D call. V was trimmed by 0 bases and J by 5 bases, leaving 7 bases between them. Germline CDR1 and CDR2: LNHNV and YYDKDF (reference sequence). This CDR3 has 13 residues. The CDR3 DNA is TGTGCCACCAGCAGAGACCCTCGGGAGACCCAGTACTTC. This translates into CATSRDPRETQYF.

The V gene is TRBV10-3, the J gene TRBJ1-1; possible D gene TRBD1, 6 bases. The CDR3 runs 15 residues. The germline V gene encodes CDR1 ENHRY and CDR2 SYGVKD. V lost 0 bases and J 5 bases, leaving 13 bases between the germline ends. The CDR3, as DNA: TGTGCCATCAGTGAGTCGGGGGGGCTGGTGACTGAAGCTTTCTTT. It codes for CAISESGGLVTEAFF.

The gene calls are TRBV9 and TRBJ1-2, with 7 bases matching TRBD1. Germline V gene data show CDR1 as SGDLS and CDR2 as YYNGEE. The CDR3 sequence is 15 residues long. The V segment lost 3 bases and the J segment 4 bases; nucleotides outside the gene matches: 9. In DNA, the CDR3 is TGTGCCAGCAGCGCGACAGGGCGGGTTAGCTATGGCTACACCTTC. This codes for CASSATGRVSYGYTF.

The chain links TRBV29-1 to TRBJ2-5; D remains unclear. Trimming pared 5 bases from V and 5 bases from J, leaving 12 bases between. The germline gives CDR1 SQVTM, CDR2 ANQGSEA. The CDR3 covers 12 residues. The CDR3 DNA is TGCAGCGTTTCCGGGTCCCGGGAGACCCAGTACTTC. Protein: CSVSGSRETQYF.

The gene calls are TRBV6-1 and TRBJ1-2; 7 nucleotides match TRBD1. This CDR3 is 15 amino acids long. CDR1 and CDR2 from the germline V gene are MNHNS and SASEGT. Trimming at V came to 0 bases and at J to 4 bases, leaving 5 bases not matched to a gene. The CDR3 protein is CASSEAEGGVYGYTF. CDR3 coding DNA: TGTGCCAGCAGTGAAGCGGAAGGGGGCGTCTATGGCTACACCTTC.

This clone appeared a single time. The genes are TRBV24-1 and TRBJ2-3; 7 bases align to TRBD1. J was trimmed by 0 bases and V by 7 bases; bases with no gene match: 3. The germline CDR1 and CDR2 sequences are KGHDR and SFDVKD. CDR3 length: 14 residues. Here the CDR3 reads CATRRTGSTDTQYF. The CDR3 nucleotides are TGTGCCACCAGAAGGACAGGAAGCACAGATACGCAGTATTTT.

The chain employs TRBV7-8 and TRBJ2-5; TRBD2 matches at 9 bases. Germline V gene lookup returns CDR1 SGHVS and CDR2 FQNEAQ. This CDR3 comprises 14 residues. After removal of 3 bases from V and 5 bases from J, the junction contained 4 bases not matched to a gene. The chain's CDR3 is CASSFGTSPETQYF. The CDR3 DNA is TGTGCCAGCAGCTTCGGGACTAGCCCTGAGACCCAGTACTTC. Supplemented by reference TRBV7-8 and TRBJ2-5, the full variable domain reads GAGVSQSPRYKVAKRGQDVALRCDPISGHVSLFWYQQALGQGPEFLTYFQNEAQLDKSGLPSDRFFAERPEGSVSTLKIQRTQQEDSAVYLCASSFGTSPETQYFGPGTRLLVL.

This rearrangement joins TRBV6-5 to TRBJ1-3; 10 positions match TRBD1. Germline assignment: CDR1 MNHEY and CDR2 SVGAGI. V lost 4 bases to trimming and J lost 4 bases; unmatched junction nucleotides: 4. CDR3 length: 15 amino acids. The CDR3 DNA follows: TGTGCCAGCAGTTGGGGACAGGGGCCCGGAAACACCATATATTTT. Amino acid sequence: CASSWGQGPGNTIYF.

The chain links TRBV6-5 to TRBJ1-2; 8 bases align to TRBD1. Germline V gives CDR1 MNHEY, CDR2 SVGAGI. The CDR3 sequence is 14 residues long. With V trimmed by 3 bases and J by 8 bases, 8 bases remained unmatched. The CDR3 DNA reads TGTGCCAGCAGTTATGCGGCAGGGGGCAAAGGCTACACCTTC. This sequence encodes CASSYAAGGKGYTF.

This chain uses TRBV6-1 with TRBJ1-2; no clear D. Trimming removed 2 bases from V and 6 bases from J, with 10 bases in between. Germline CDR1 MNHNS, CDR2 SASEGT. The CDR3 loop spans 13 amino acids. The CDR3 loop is CASSEIGGNGYTF. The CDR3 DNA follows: TGTGCCAGCAGTGAAATTGGCGGGAATGGCTACACCTTC.

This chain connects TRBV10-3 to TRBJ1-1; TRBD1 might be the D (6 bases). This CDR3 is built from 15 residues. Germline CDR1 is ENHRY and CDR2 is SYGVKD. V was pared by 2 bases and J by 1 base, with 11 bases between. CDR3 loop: CAISEPQQGNTEAFF. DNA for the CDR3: TGTGCCATCAGTGAGCCCCAACAGGGGAACACTGAAGCTTTCTTT.